This T cell receptor (beta chain) was recorded in a study of CD8 T cells in ankylosing spondylitis. Points from the study as a whole: Ankylosing spondylitis blood appeared to be characterized by a TCR beta motif of several highly homologous variants. Reports of some motif variants in reactive arthritis synovial fluid and blood predate this one. Disease-associated clones were reportedly significantly overrepresented in matched ankylosing spondylitis synovial fluid. Peripheral blood held disease-linked clones only at relatively low frequency, and these were CD8+.

The junction had 13 bases not matched to a gene; V was cut back by 10 bases and J by 0 bases. Germline lookup yields CDR1 LNHNV and CDR2 YYDKDF (reference sequence). This CDR3 is built from 16 residues. TCR beta libraries were made by quantitative 5'-RACE with molecular barcodes. TCRdb re-called the 5' RACE reads with MiXCR, one entry per CDR3 protein. The profile shows 750,000 to 850,000 distinct CDR3 sequences, 10% to 15% of them singletons. This clonotype showed up just a few times. Its cognate antigen is unknown. The chain joins TRBV15 to TRBJ2-3; 7 nucleotides align to TRBD2. Sequencing was carried out using blood, either unsorted or a sorted T cell fraction (not recorded which). The TCR was taken from a male donor with ankylosing spondylitis. CDR3 amino acids: CAIRPGLAVSTDTQYF. CDR3 in DNA: TGTGCCATCAGACCAGGGCTAGCGGTTAGCACAGATACGCAGTATTTT.